These 29 T cell receptor beta chains came from one sample sequenced in a study of blood T cells in healthy people across ages. A second PCR, run for 7 to 11 cycles, used a sample-barcoded 5' primer plus a J-beta primer mix. TCRdb ran MiXCR on the 5' RACE reads and lists one entry per CDR3 protein. The table includes approximately 880,000 distinct CDR3 sequences, around 48% detected once. Source material: blood. The receptors were gathered from a man aged 25 to 40 in good health.

Notes on this clonotype: The germline gene is not matched at one end of the junction; a read error may be the cause. The V and J genes are TRBV4-2 and TRBJ2-1, with 7 bases identical to TRBD2. The CDR3 extends over 14 amino acids. Germline-derived CDR1 and CDR2 are LGHNA and YNFKEQ. The CDR3 nucleotides are TGTGCCGGCAGCCAAGATTGGGGGGGAGGTGAGCAGTTCTTC. Residues: CAGSQDWGGGEQFF.

The chain employs TRBV6-6 and TRBJ1-2; a weak D match, TRBD1 (5 bases). From germline, CDR1 is MNHNY and CDR2 SVGAGI (reference sequence). Between the trimmed V and J ends, which lost 0 bases and 7 bases, there was a span of 15 bases. The CDR3 totals 15 residues. The CDR3 region has the DNA TGTGCCAGCAGTTACTCGACCATGGCCGGGGGTGGCTACACCTTC. This encodes CASSYSTMAGGGYTF.

The CDR3 sequence is CASSPRLLTGAAGTEAFF. The DNA for the CDR3 is TGTGCCAGCTCACCACGACTGTTAACAGGGGCCGCGGGCACTGAAGCTTTCTTT. V gene TRBV18 combines with J gene TRBJ1-1, with TRBD1 identical over 7 bases. V lost 1 base, J lost 4 bases, and 15 bases stayed unmatched. CDR1 and CDR2 from the germline V gene are KGHSH and LQKENI. CDR3 length equals 18 residues.

The chain recombines TRBV15 with TRBJ1-5; maybe TRBD1 (5 bases). Between the trimmed V and J ends, which lost 1 base and 7 bases, there was a span of 11 bases. Germline V gene sequence: CDR1 LNHNV, CDR2 YYDKDF (reference sequence). This CDR3 is built from 14 residues. The CDR3 loop is CATSRGAGRQPQHF. The CDR3 DNA reads TGTGCCACCAGCAGAGGGGCAGGGAGACAGCCCCAGCATTTT.

The CDR3 region has the DNA TGTGCCAGCAGCTTGCCGGGAGGGAAAGGGTCCTACAATGAGCAGTTCTTC. It is translated as CASSLPGGKGSYNEQFF. This rearrangement joins TRBV5-6 to TRBJ2-1, with 8 positions matching TRBD2. Per germline, CDR1 SGHDT and CDR2 YYEEEE. Germline trimming cut 1 base from V and 1 base from J; bases unmatched to any gene: 7. CDR3 length: 17 amino acids.

There are a few counts of this clonotype. The rearrangement joins TRBV11-3 to TRBJ2-3; tentative D call: TRBD2 (5 bases). The CDR3 extends over 12 amino acids. Trimming stripped 5 bases from V and 10 bases from J, with 13 bases between. Germline values: CDR1 SGHNT, CDR2 YENEEA. This CDR3 reads CASSPTAEAQYF. CDR3 DNA sequence: TGTGCCAGCAGCCCCACCGCGGAGGCGCAGTATTTT. The variable domain in full, with the rest retrieved from reference TRBV11-3 and TRBJ2-3, is EAGVVQSPRYKIIEKKQPVAFWCNPISGHNTLYWYLQNLGQGPELLIRYENEEAVDDSQLPKDRFSAERLKGVDSTLKIQPAELGDSAVYLCASSPTAEAQYFGPGTRLTVL.

The V gene is TRBV12-3 or TRBV12-4, the J gene TRBJ2-7; D not resolved. The CDR3 contains 12 residues. V gave up 5 bases and J gave up 1 base, with 6 bases separating them. CDR3 DNA: TGTGCCAGCAGTACTGAGTCCTACGAGCAGTACTTC. Translation gives CASSTESYEQYF.

The chain uses TRBV29-1 and TRBJ1-5; D remains ambiguous. Germline V gives CDR1 SQVTM, CDR2 ANQGSEA. The CDR3 sequence is 12 residues long. Trimming left V 0 bases short and J 11 bases short, with 11 bases between. The CDR3 nucleotides are TGCAGCGTTGAAGACCCGAGTGGGGCCCAGCATTTT. It codes for CSVEDPSGAQHF.

About this clonotype: An end of the junction does not agree with germline; a read error may underlie this. The chain links TRBV6-2 or TRBV6-3 to TRBJ2-6, with TRBD1 identical over 9 bases. The length of the CDR3 is 17 residues. Germline loops: CDR1 MNHEY, CDR2 SVGEGT. The CDR3 loop reads CASSSGTGYSEANVLTF. The CDR3 nucleotides are TGTGCCAGCAGTTCCGGGACAGGGTACTCTGAGGCCAACGTCCTGACTTTC.

The V gene is TRBV27, the J gene TRBJ1-1; 7 positions agree with TRBD1. Germline V gene data show CDR1 as MNHEY and CDR2 as SMNVEV (reference sequence). Losses at the gene ends were 6 bases for V and 7 bases for J; bases not matched to a gene: 8. The CDR3 has 13 amino acids. The DNA of the CDR3 is TGTGCCAGCAGCAAGACAGGGATGAGTGAAGCTTTCTTT. Translating it yields CASSKTGMSEAFF.

The chain employs TRBV6-1 and TRBJ1-4; 8 nucleotides align to TRBD1. CDR1 is MNHNS, CDR2 SASEGT, per germline. The CDR3 runs to 16 residues. The ends lost 5 bases at V and 7 bases at J; junction bases unmatched: 12. In DNA, the CDR3 is TGTGCCAGCAGTCTTCAATTTCAGGGGGCGGGTGAAAAACTGTTTTTT. Translating it yields CASSLQFQGAGEKLFF.

The table lists this clonotype with a count of one. The gene calls are TRBV5-1 and TRBJ1-5; D ambiguous. Per the germline V gene, CDR1 is SGHRS and CDR2 is YFSETQ. The CDR3 sequence is 15 residues long. Trimming removed 0 bases from V and 6 bases from J, with 13 bases in between. CDR3 bases: TGCGCCAGCAGCTTGGTCCCACAGAGTAGTCAGCCCCAGCATTTT. Its translation: CASSLVPQSSQPQHF. Based on the CDR3 plus reference TRBV5-1 and TRBJ1-5, the full variable domain is KAGVTQTPRYLIKTRGQQVTLSCSPISGHRSVSWYQQTPGQGLQFLFEYFSETQRNKGNFPGRFSGRQFSNSRSEMNVSTLELGDSALYLCASSLVPQSSQPQHFGDGTRLSIL.

This clonotype was counted many times. A read error may be the cause here, since a much bigger clone is one base away. The gene calls are TRBV3-1 and TRBJ2-7; D may correspond to TRBD1 or TRBD2 (5 bases each). Germline values: CDR1 LGHDT, CDR2 YNNKEL (reference sequence). Trimming cost V 1 base and J 3 bases, with 10 bases left between them. This CDR3 contains 14 residues. The CDR3 nucleotides are TGTGCCAGCAGCCAAGGTTGGGGGAACTACGAGCAGTACTTC. Protein product: CASSQGWGNYEQYF.

The rearrangement uses TRBV20-1 and TRBJ2-7, with 7 bases matching TRBD2. Germline loops: CDR1 DFQATT, CDR2 SNEGSKA (reference sequence). CDR3 size: 15 residues. J was trimmed by 5 bases and V by 0 bases; bases with no gene match: 10. Here the CDR3 DNA reads TGCAGTGCTAGAGATTGGGCGGGGGTCGTAAACGAGCAGTACTTC. Translated, it gives CSARDWAGVVNEQYF.

This clonotype was detected once. The V gene is TRBV12-3 or TRBV12-4, the J gene TRBJ2-4, with a possible D match to TRBD1 (5 bases). This CDR3 comprises 14 residues. V was cut by 0 bases and J by 7 bases, with 10 bases left in between. The CDR3 DNA reads as TGTGCCAGCAGTTTAGCGGGGCCGGGTAACATTCAGTACTTC. Protein: CASSLAGPGNIQYF.

This clonotype has just a few counts. The V and J genes are TRBV3-1 and TRBJ2-7; D is perhaps TRBD1 (5 bases). The germline CDR1 and CDR2 sequences are LGHDT and YNNKEL (reference sequence). The length of the CDR3 is 16 residues. V was clipped by 4 bases and J by 0 bases, with 16 bases between them. CDR3 in DNA: TGTGCCAGCAGCCTGGCCCAGGGAATATACTCCTACGAGCAGTACTTC. Its protein product is CASSLAQGIYSYEQYF.

In this sample, this clonotype turned up once. V is TRBV7-8 and J is TRBJ1-1; 7 nucleotides line up with TRBD1. V lost 5 bases, J lost 4 bases, and 10 bases stayed unmatched. This CDR3 comprises 15 residues. Germline CDR1 and CDR2: SGHVS and FQNEAQ. The CDR3 coding sequence is TGTGCCAGCAGCCCAGGGGGGGGCCGGACCACTGAAGCTTTCTTT. Translating gives CASSPGGGRTTEAFF.

This clonotype was detected only a few times. This chain connects TRBV12-3 or TRBV12-4 to TRBJ1-2; 7 bases are shared with TRBD1. J lost 7 bases, V lost 5 bases, and 7 bases had no gene match. The CDR3 spans 13 residues. CDR3 in DNA: TGTGCCAGCAGTCGTGACAGGGCTACTGGCTACACCTTC. It codes for CASSRDRATGYTF.

The chain combines TRBV12-3 or TRBV12-4 with TRBJ1-1; D gene ambiguous. With 2 bases removed from V and 4 bases from J, the gap between germline ends came to 11 bases. This CDR3 has 14 amino acids. In DNA form, the CDR3 reads TGTGCCAGCAGTTTATCTCGGCGTCGCACTGAAGCTTTCTTT. This gives the protein CASSLSRRRTEAFF.

This clonotype was counted a few times. The V and J genes are TRBV5-1 and TRBJ2-7; perhaps TRBD1 as D (6 bases). In germline, CDR1 is SGHRS, CDR2 YFSETQ. The CDR3 consists of 15 residues. V lost 3 bases, J lost 6 bases, and 19 bases lay in between. The CDR3: CASSSHRTWDIEQYF. In DNA form, the CDR3 reads TGCGCCAGCAGCTCCCATCGGACATGGGACATCGAGCAGTACTTC.

This clonotype was counted many times. The junction and the germline gene differ at one end; a read error may be behind it. The chain is built from TRBV18 and TRBJ2-5; D ambiguous. This CDR3 has 12 residues. Per germline, CDR1 KGHSH and CDR2 LQKENI. The DNA for the CDR3 is TGCGCCAGCAGCCCGTACGGAGAGACCCAGTACTTC. The encoded protein is CASSPYGETQYF.

This clonotype came up a few times. The chain employs TRBV5-1 and TRBJ1-2; D remains unclear. Trimming cost V 2 bases and J 5 bases, with 22 bases left between them. Germline assignment: CDR1 SGHRS and CDR2 YFSETQ. The CDR3 sequence is 17 residues long. The CDR3 nucleotides read TGCGCCAGCAGCTTACTAGGCCAGATAGAAGCATTATATGGCTACACCTTC. Translated, it gives CASSLLGQIEALYGYTF.

The chain is built from TRBV19 and TRBJ2-1; the D gene is possibly TRBD2 (6 bases). The J call may be in error: the DNA end matches TRBJ2-7 better. The germline V gene has CDR1 LNHDA and CDR2 SQIVND (reference sequence). This CDR3 comprises 14 residues. The CDR3 DNA follows: TGTGCCAGTAGTATACGGGGAGGTTACAATGAGCAGTACTTC. Translation: CASSIRGGYNEQYF.

The V call is TRBV20-1, the J call TRBJ1-2, with a tentative D call TRBD1 (6 bases). This CDR3 has 15 residues. CDR1 is DFQATT, CDR2 SNEGSKA, per germline (reference sequence). The V end was cut by 2 bases, the J end by 8 bases, with 21 bases between. The CDR3 reads CSARQIFTGRDGYTF. The CDR3 coding sequence is TGCAGTGCTAGACAAATTTTTACAGGGAGGGACGGCTACACCTTC.

The gene calls are TRBV7-8 and TRBJ1-5; D might be TRBD1 (5 bases). This CDR3 is 16 amino acids long. Germline V gene sequence: CDR1 SGHVS, CDR2 FQNEAQ. With 5 bases removed from V and 6 bases from J, the gap between germline ends came to 20 bases. The CDR3 bases are TGTGCCAGCAGCGCCCGAAACCTCAGGGCTGGTCAGCCCCAGCATTTT. It codes for CASSARNLRAGQPQHF. Filled out from reference TRBV7-8 and TRBJ1-5, the complete variable domain reads GAGVSQSPRYKVAKRGQDVALRCDPISGHVSLFWYQQALGQGPEFLTYFQNEAQLDKSGLPSDRFFAERPEGSVSTLKIQRTQQEDSAVYLCASSARNLRAGQPQHFGDGTRLSIL.

The chain joins TRBV10-3 to TRBJ1-2; TRBD1 is a possible D gene (6 bases). V was cut by 6 bases and J by 4 bases, with 15 bases left in between. Germline CDR1 and CDR2: ENHRY and SYGVKD. The CDR3 is 14 amino acids. The CDR3 nucleotides read TGTGCCATCAGGAGAGAAGGGGGGAGCTATGGCTACACCTTC. Its protein is CAIRREGGSYGYTF.

This clonotype occurred a few times. The rearrangement links TRBV25-1 to TRBJ2-6, with D unclear. Trimming took off 4 bases at V and 0 bases at J, with 4 bases between the two ends. The germline CDR1 and CDR2 sequences are MGHDK and SYGVNS. The CDR3 has 14 residues. The CDR3 DNA reads TGTGCCAGCAGTGGCATCTCTGGGGCCAACGTCCTGACTTTC. Its protein product is CASSGISGANVLTF.

V is TRBV4-1 and J is TRBJ2-7; 10 nucleotides align to TRBD1. CDR1 is MGHRA, CDR2 YSYEKL, per germline. The V and J ends lost 0 bases and 0 bases, in that order; junction bases with no gene match: 2. CDR3 length: 16 residues. This CDR3 reads CASSQETGGSSYEQYF. The CDR3 DNA is TGCGCCAGCAGCCAAGAGACAGGGGGCAGCTCCTACGAGCAGTACTTC.

The V and J genes are TRBV6-2 or TRBV6-3 and TRBJ2-3; 12 bases map to TRBD2. V was pared by 5 bases and J by 1 base, with 10 bases of the junction left unmatched. CDR1 MNHEY and CDR2 SVGEGT come from the germline V gene. The CDR3 is made up of 18 amino acids. CDR3 region: CASSTRRTSGARTDTQYF. CDR3 nucleotide sequence: TGTGCCAGCAGTACTCGCCGGACTAGCGGGGCCCGCACAGATACGCAGTATTTT.